The T cell receptor beta chain under discussion was sequenced for a study of cytomegalovirus exposure and HLA in healthy donors. Study as a whole: Within an early data release were about 85 million unique TCRs drawn from HLA-typed donors. Of roughly 360 genotyped donors, about 80% grouped in the Caucasian-associated ancestry cluster.

Study-level points and caveats: Using a false discovery rate of 0.05, a later analysis showed that approximately 16,000 TCR beta sequences were associated with HLA alleles. Follow-up analysis later connected one missense variant in DCLRE1C with trimming of TCR beta V- and J-genes.

Remarks on this clone: The antigen remains undetermined.

The study ran its PCR with 60 Vbeta and 13 Jbeta primers. Only in-frame clones appear in the TCRdb table, and some are missing; sequencing was by immunoSEQ multiplex PCR. This table has approximately 200,000 clones, roughly four fifths appearing once. The sequenced material came from PBMCs. The TCR was taken from a woman aged 25 to 45 in good health and CMV-seropositive.

CDR3 DNA sequence: TGTGCCAGTAGTTCCGTGGGTTTGACAGGGGGTCAGCCCCAGCATTTT. Translation: CASSSVGLTGGQPQHF. V is TRBV19 and J is TRBJ1-5; 9 positions agree with TRBD1. Germline V CDR1 and CDR2: LNHDA, SQIVND (reference sequence). The CDR3 is made up of 16 amino acids. V dropped 5 bases and J dropped 6; count of bases not matched to a gene: 11.